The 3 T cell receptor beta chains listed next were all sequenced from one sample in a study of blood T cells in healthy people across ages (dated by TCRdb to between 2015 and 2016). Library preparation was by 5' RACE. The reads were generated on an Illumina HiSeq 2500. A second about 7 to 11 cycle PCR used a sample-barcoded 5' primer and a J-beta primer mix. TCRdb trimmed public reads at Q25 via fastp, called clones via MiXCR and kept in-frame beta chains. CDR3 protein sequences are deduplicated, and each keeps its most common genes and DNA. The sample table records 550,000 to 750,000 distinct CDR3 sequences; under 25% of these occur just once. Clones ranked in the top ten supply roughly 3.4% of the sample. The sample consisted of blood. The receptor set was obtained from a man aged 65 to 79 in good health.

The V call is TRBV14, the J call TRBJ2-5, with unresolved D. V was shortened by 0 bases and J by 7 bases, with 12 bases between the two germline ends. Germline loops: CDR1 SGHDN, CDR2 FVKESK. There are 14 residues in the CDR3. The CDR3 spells CASSQDPSLVTQYF. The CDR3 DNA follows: TGTGCCAGCAGCCAAGATCCCTCCCTGGTGACCCAGTACTTC.

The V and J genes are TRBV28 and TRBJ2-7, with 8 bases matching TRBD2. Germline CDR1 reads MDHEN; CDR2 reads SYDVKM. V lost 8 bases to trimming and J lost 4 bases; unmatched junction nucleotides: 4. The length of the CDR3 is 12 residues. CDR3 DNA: TGTGCCAGCCATAGCGGGGCATACGAGCAGTACTTC. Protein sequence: CASHSGAYEQYF.

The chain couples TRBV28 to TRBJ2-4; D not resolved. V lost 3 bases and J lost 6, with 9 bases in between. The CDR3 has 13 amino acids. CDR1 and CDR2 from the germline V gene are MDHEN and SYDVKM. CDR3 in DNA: TGTGCCAGCAGTTTCAAGGGCGCAAACATTCAGTACTTC. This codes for CASSFKGANIQYF.